What follows are 10 T cell receptor beta chains derived from one specimen sequenced in a study of cytomegalovirus exposure and HLA in healthy donors. 60 Vbeta and 13 Jbeta primers were used in PCR. The repertoire was sequenced with immunoSEQ multiplex PCR; TCRdb's copy has only in-frame clones and lacks some. The table records roughly 72,000 clones, about 67% of them present only once. Sequencing input: PBMCs. The receptor set was obtained from a human donor in good health.

This chain connects TRBV15 to TRBJ2-3; a possible D gene is TRBD2 (6 bases). Looked up from germline, CDR1 is LNHNV and CDR2 is YYDKDF (reference sequence). The CDR3 contains 15 residues. Between the trimmed V and J ends, which lost 1 base and 4 bases, there was a span of 12 bases. This chain's CDR3 is CATSRGPSVADTQYF. DNA of the CDR3: TGTGCCACCAGCAGAGGACCTAGCGTGGCAGATACGCAGTATTTT.

The V and J genes are TRBV5-6 and TRBJ1-5, with 8 bases matching TRBD1. J gave up 2 bases and V 4 bases, and 5 bases lay outside the gene matches. The CDR3 has 15 amino acids. Germline values: CDR1 SGHDT, CDR2 YYEEEE. The CDR3 here is CASSPQGGGNQPQHF. CDR3 DNA: TGTGCCAGCAGCCCACAGGGGGGAGGCAATCAGCCCCAGCATTTT.

The chain is built from TRBV6-4 and TRBJ2-5; 7 bases agree with TRBD1. Per the germline V gene, CDR1 is MRHNA and CDR2 is SNTAGT. Unmatched junction bases numbered 8, after V lost 3 bases and J lost 1 base. The CDR3 is made up of 16 amino acids. The CDR3 DNA sequence: TGTGCCAGCAGTGAACGGACAGGTGTCTCCCAAGAGACCCAGTACTTC. Protein sequence: CASSERTGVSQETQYF.

The rearrangement joins TRBV30 to TRBJ2-7, with D maybe TRBD1 (5 bases). V lost 3 bases, J lost 0 bases, and 12 bases lay in between. The CDR3 sequence is 14 residues long. CDR1 GTSNPN and CDR2 SVGIG come from the germline V gene (reference sequence). CDR3 amino acids: CAWSWGRFSYEQYF. CDR3 sequence (DNA): TGTGCCTGGAGCTGGGGCAGATTCTCCTACGAGCAGTACTTC.

This clone was seen only once. The chain recombines TRBV9 with TRBJ2-2, with TRBD1 identical over 9 bases. The germline V gene has CDR1 SGDLS and CDR2 YYNGEE. The CDR3 runs to 16 residues. Trimming took 1 base from V and 0 from J; bases not matched to a gene: 1. CDR3 region: CASSVRQGANTGELFF. The CDR3 bases are TGTGCCAGCAGCGTACGACAGGGGGCGAACACCGGGGAGCTGTTTTTT.

This clone was recorded only once. The V and J genes are TRBV5-8 and TRBJ2-7, with TRBD1 matching 8 bases. The CDR3 is 15 amino acids. V was pared by 4 bases and J by 5 bases, with 11 bases of the junction left unmatched. CDR1 is SGHTS and CDR2 is YDEGEE in the germline V gene. This CDR3 reads CASSRTGTAINEQYF. The CDR3 nucleotides read TGTGCCAGCAGCCGGACAGGGACAGCCATCAACGAGCAGTACTTC.

J is TRBJ1-1 and V is TRBV5-4; D perhaps matches TRBD1 (6 bases). Trimming removed 4 bases at V and 2 bases at J, with 12 bases between. CDR3 size: 14 residues. The germline CDR1 and CDR2 sequences are SGHNT and YYREEE (reference sequence). The CDR3 spells CASSPDRHNTEAFF. DNA for the CDR3: TGTGCCAGCAGCCCGGACAGACATAACACTGAAGCTTTCTTT.

This clone was picked up a small number of times. The chain carries TRBV19 and TRBJ1-3; no clear D. The CDR3 totals 15 residues. CDR1 is LNHDA, CDR2 SQIVND, per germline (reference sequence). V was pared by 7 bases and J by 5 bases, with 18 bases between. The CDR3: CASTPRVRQRNTIYF. The CDR3 DNA reads as TGTGCCAGTACCCCCCGAGTGCGGCAGCGAAACACCATATATTTT.

The J gene is TRBJ2-1, the V gene TRBV30; TRBD2 agrees at 14 bases. The germline V gene has CDR1 GTSNPN and CDR2 SVGIG (reference sequence). The CDR3 has 20 residues. V lost 0 bases, J lost 4 bases, and 14 bases stayed unmatched. CDR3 sequence: CAWSVLGTSGSSGFYNEQFF. The CDR3 region has the DNA TGTGCCTGGAGTGTATTGGGGACTAGCGGGAGTAGTGGGTTTTACAATGAGCAGTTCTTC.

The chain carries TRBV9 and TRBJ2-5; no firm D call. V was clipped by 4 bases and J by 7 bases, with 20 bases between them. Germline assignment: CDR1 SGDLS and CDR2 YYNGEE. The CDR3 is made up of 15 amino acids. DNA of the CDR3: TGTGCCAGCAGCCCCAGTTCGGCGACCCCGGGGACCCAGTACTTC. The encoded protein is CASSPSSATPGTQYF.